These 26 T cell receptor beta chains came from one sample sequenced in a study of CD8 T cells in ankylosing spondylitis. TCRdb recomputed calls from the 5' RACE reads with MiXCR, one row per CDR3 protein. The profile shows a few hundred thousand distinct CDR3 sequences, around 19% of them singletons. These receptors are not linked to any known antigen. Study-level points and caveats: It appeared that ankylosing spondylitis blood was characterized by a TCR beta motif of roughly 8 highly homologous variants.

The specimen was blood, either unsorted or a sorted T cell fraction (not recorded which). Receptors originate from a male donor with ankylosing spondylitis.

V and J are TRBV24-1 and TRBJ2-3; 7 nucleotides line up with TRBD2. The germline V gene has CDR1 KGHDR and CDR2 SFDVKD. Trimming took 5 bases from V and 4 from J; bases not matched to a gene: 8. There are 15 residues in the CDR3. Here the CDR3 DNA reads TGTGCCACCAGTGTTTTCGGGGGGAGCTCAGATACGCAGTATTTT. Its protein product is CATSVFGGSSDTQYF.

This clonotype has more than one count but fewer than ten. The chain recombines TRBV6-5 with TRBJ2-3; TRBD2 agrees at 8 bases. CDR3 length: 17 amino acids. V trimming: 0 bases; J trimming: 2 bases; junction bases outside the gene matches: 7. In germline, CDR1 is MNHEY, CDR2 SVGAGI. CDR3 in DNA: TGTGCCAGCAGTTACTCGGGGCTAGCGGGTAACACAGATACGCAGTATTTT. The encoded protein is CASSYSGLAGNTDTQYF.

The chain couples TRBV20-1 to TRBJ2-7; 14 bases are a match to TRBD2. J gave up 3 bases and V 0 bases, and 13 bases lay outside the gene matches. CDR1 and CDR2 from the germline V gene are DFQATT and SNEGSKA (reference sequence). The length of the CDR3 is 19 residues. The CDR3 spells CSARDKGLAGGPRGYEQYF. The DNA of the CDR3 is TGCAGTGCTAGAGATAAAGGACTAGCGGGAGGCCCTCGGGGCTACGAGCAGTACTTC.

In DNA form, the CDR3 reads TGTGCCAATCAGGGGCGGCACGAGGAGCAGTTCTTC. This gives the protein CANQGRHEEQFF. The chain employs TRBV28 and TRBJ2-1; the D gene is possibly TRBD1 (6 bases). V was clipped by 10 bases and J by 10 bases, with 17 bases between them. The CDR3 is 12 amino acids. CDR1 is MDHEN, CDR2 SYDVKM, per germline.

This chain connects TRBV5-6 to TRBJ1-5; D gene unclear. V dropped 0 bases and J dropped 9 bases, with 16 bases sitting between them. CDR3 size: 15 residues. From germline, CDR1 is SGHDT and CDR2 YYEEEE. In nucleotides, the CDR3 is TGTGCCAGCAGCTTGGCCGCTTCCGTCGGGTCGCCCCAGCATTTT. Amino acid sequence: CASSLAASVGSPQHF.

This clonotype was detected only a few times. The chain uses TRBV7-9 and TRBJ1-2, with D perhaps matching TRBD1 (6 bases). In germline, CDR1 is SEHNR, CDR2 FQNEAQ (reference sequence). The CDR3 covers 14 residues. V was cut by 1 base and J by 4 bases, with 10 bases left in between. The CDR3 bases are TGTGCCAGCAGCTTAGGACAGGCTCGCTATGGCTACACCTTC. Translation gives CASSLGQARYGYTF. Full variable domain (missing parts from reference TRBV7-9 and TRBJ1-2): DTGVSQNPRHKITKRGQNVTFRCDPISEHNRLYWYRQTLGQGPEFLTYFQNEAQLEKSRLLSDRFSAERPKGSFSTLEIQRTEQGDSAMYLCASSLGQARYGYTFGSGTRLTVV.

In its sample, this clonotype was seen a few times. J is TRBJ2-2 and V is TRBV28, with a tentative D call TRBD1 (6 bases). This CDR3 contains 15 residues. Trimming pared 0 bases from V and 9 bases from J, leaving 14 bases between. Germline V gene lookup returns CDR1 MDHEN and CDR2 SYDVKM. For the CDR3, the DNA is TGTGCCAGCAGTTTATGGTCGGCCCAGGGGTGGGAGCTGTTTTTT. Its protein product is CASSLWSAQGWELFF.

This clonotype has a handful of counts. V gene TRBV4-1 combines with J gene TRBJ2-5; TRBD1 agrees at 10 bases. The CDR3 contains 17 residues. CDR1 is MGHRA and CDR2 is YSYEKL in the germline V gene. The V segment lost 0 bases and the J segment 2 bases; nucleotides outside the gene matches: 6. In DNA, the CDR3 is TGCGCCAGCAGCCAAGATCTTGGACAGGGGGTGCAAGAGACCCAGTACTTC. It encodes CASSQDLGQGVQETQYF.

This clonotype was detected ten times or more. This chain joins TRBV29-1 and TRBJ1-1; 7 nucleotides match TRBD1. The CDR3 is 14 residues long. V shed 7 bases, J shed 3 bases, and the junction held 11 bases outside the gene matches. The germline V gene encodes CDR1 SQVTM and CDR2 ANQGSEA. The CDR3 loop reads CSAGGQPFDTEAFF. The CDR3 DNA sequence: TGCAGCGCCGGGGGACAGCCCTTTGACACTGAAGCTTTCTTT.

V is TRBV4-3 and J is TRBJ2-1, with 9 bases matching TRBD2. The ends lost 0 bases at V and 6 bases at J; junction bases unmatched: 6. Germline V CDR1 and CDR2: LGHNA, YSLEER. The CDR3 has 16 amino acids. CDR3 nucleotide sequence: TGCGCCAGCAGCCAAGATCGAGCGACTAGCGGCAATGAGCAGTTCTTC. This codes for CASSQDRATSGNEQFF.

This clonotype has only a few counts. V gene TRBV7-9 combines with J gene TRBJ1-2; 8 bases line up with TRBD1. Germline CDR1 SEHNR, CDR2 FQNEAQ (reference sequence). The CDR3 is 15 amino acids. V was pared by 2 bases and J by 3 bases, with 5 bases of the junction left unmatched. This CDR3 is CASSLMDRADYGYTF. CDR3 bases: TGTGCCAGCAGCTTAATGGACAGGGCGGACTATGGCTACACCTTC. The whole variable domain, remainder taken from reference TRBV7-9 and TRBJ1-2, is DTGVSQNPRHKITKRGQNVTFRCDPISEHNRLYWYRQTLGQGPEFLTYFQNEAQLEKSRLLSDRFSAERPKGSFSTLEIQRTEQGDSAMYLCASSLMDRADYGYTFGSGTRLTVV.

In its sample, this clonotype was seen a few times. V and J are TRBV4-1 and TRBJ2-7, with 7 bases lining up with TRBD1. CDR1 MGHRA and CDR2 YSYEKL come from the germline V gene. The ends lost 0 bases at V and 2 bases at J; junction bases unmatched: 4. The CDR3 runs 15 residues. The CDR3 reads CASSQEDRVTYEQYF. The CDR3 bases are TGCGCCAGCAGCCAAGAAGACAGGGTAACCTACGAGCAGTACTTC.

This clonotype was observed many times. The J gene is TRBJ2-7, the V gene TRBV2, with 9 bases identical to TRBD2. CDR3 length equals 13 residues. The J segment lost 4 bases and the V segment lost 9 bases, leaving 7 bases of the junction unmatched. The germline gives CDR1 SNHLY, CDR2 FYNNEI. The CDR3 spells CASALSGSYEQYF. The CDR3 coding sequence is TGTGCCAGTGCGCTTAGCGGGAGTTACGAGCAGTACTTC.

This chain connects TRBV7-2 to TRBJ2-7; a weak D match, TRBD2 (5 bases). The CDR3 loop spans 14 amino acids. Trimming shortened V by 2 bases and J by 2 bases, and 10 bases separated the two germline ends. Germline V gene lookup returns CDR1 SGHTA and CDR2 FQGNSA. CDR3 region: CASSLSRATYEQYF. CDR3 nucleotide sequence: TGTGCCAGCAGCTTATCGCGGGCCACCTACGAGCAGTACTTC. The whole variable domain, filled in from reference TRBV7-2 and TRBJ2-7, reads GAGVSQSPSNKVTEKGKDVELRCDPISGHTALYWYRQSLGQGLEFLIYFQGNSAPDKSGLPSDRFSAERTGGSVSTLTIQRTQQEDSAVYLCASSLSRATYEQYFGPGTRLTVT.

Only a few counts were recorded for this clonotype. The CDR3 region has the DNA TGTGCCAGCAGTTTAAAGGGGACATACACCGGGGAGCTGTTTTTT. It encodes CASSLKGTYTGELFF. The chain joins TRBV12-3 or TRBV12-4 to TRBJ2-2, with a tentative D call TRBD1 (6 bases). Trimming took off 2 bases at V and 3 bases at J, with 10 bases between the two ends. This CDR3 region has 15 residues.

V gene TRBV10-3 combines with J gene TRBJ2-3, with 8 positions matching TRBD1. Trimming took 6 bases from V and 2 from J; bases not matched to a gene: 1. The CDR3 extends over 13 amino acids. The germline gives CDR1 ENHRY, CDR2 SYGVKD. In nucleotides, the CDR3 is TGTGCCATCAGGGACAGGGCCACAGATACGCAGTATTTT. Translating gives CAIRDRATDTQYF.

The chain joins TRBV29-1 to TRBJ1-1, with 9 bases lining up with TRBD1. Germline V gene lookup returns CDR1 SQVTM and CDR2 ANQGSEA. CDR3 length: 12 residues. With V trimmed by 6 bases and J by 7 bases, 6 bases remained unmatched. The CDR3 region has the DNA TGCAGCGTGTCCGGACAGGGGAGTGAAGCTTTCTTT. Its protein product is CSVSGQGSEAFF.

This clonotype showed up just a few times. CDR3 protein: CASSDSATNARSRAFF. The CDR3 DNA is TGTGCCAGTAGTGACAGCGCCACTAACGCCAGATCCCGCGCTTTCTTT. The chain joins TRBV19 to TRBJ1-1; weak D call: TRBD1 (5 bases). V shed 5 bases and J shed 11 bases, with 27 bases lying between them. This CDR3 region has 16 residues. Germline V lookup: CDR1 LNHDA, CDR2 SQIVND (reference sequence).

J is TRBJ1-1 and V is TRBV3-1; maybe TRBD1 (5 bases). The V gene's germline CDR1 is LGHDT and CDR2 YNNKEL (reference sequence). This CDR3 is built from 15 residues. Trimming shortened V by 0 bases and J by 3 bases, and 11 bases separated the two germline ends. The CDR3 DNA reads TGTGCCAGCAGCCAAGATGGGGGGTTTGACACTGAAGCTTTCTTT. Protein sequence: CASSQDGGFDTEAFF.

The table lists this clonotype with many counts. This chain joins TRBV12-3 or TRBV12-4 and TRBJ2-7, with D perhaps assigned TRBD1 or TRBD2 (5 bases each). This CDR3 has 13 residues. Trimming shortened V by 5 bases and J by 3 bases, and 11 bases separated the two germline ends. The CDR3: CASSERDHYEQYF. As DNA, the CDR3 is TGTGCCAGCAGTGAAAGGGACCACTACGAGCAGTACTTC.

This clonotype was detected many times. The chain has TRBV29-1 and TRBJ1-1; D is ambiguous. The CDR3 sequence is 13 residues long. Trimming removed 7 bases at V and 0 bases at J, with 12 bases between. CDR1 is SQVTM, CDR2 ANQGSEA, per germline. CDR3 nucleotide sequence: TGCAGCGCCGAGAGAGATTTGAACACTGAAGCTTTCTTT. This translates into CSAERDLNTEAFF.

The rearrangement links TRBV27 to TRBJ2-7; unclear D gene. Trimming pared 1 base from V and 0 bases from J, leaving 4 bases between. Germline CDR1 is MNHEY and CDR2 is SMNVEV (reference sequence). The CDR3 is 13 residues long. CDR3 protein: CASSLCGSYEQYF. DNA for the CDR3: TGTGCCAGCAGTTTATGTGGCTCCTACGAGCAGTACTTC.

Of note for this clonotype: A read error is possible here, since a much larger clone lies one base away. V usage is TRBV5-5 and J usage is TRBJ2-1, with D unresolved. CDR1 and CDR2 from the germline V gene are SGHKS and YYEKEE (reference sequence). The CDR3 spans 10 residues. V shed 6 bases and J shed 2 bases, with 0 bases lying between them. The CDR3 loop reads CASTYNEQFF. The CDR3 coding sequence is TGTGCCAGCACCTACAATGAGCAGTTCTTC.

The V gene is TRBV3-1, the J gene TRBJ1-4; 8 nucleotides agree with TRBD1. The germline CDR1 and CDR2 sequences are LGHDT and YNNKEL (reference sequence). J was trimmed by 5 bases and V by 1 base; bases with no gene match: 6. This CDR3 spans 16 amino acids. In DNA, the CDR3 is TGTGCCAGCAGCCAAGTTTCAGACAGGGGAAATGAAAAACTGTTTTTT. Translation gives CASSQVSDRGNEKLFF.

The V gene is TRBV19, the J gene TRBJ2-7; tentatively, D is TRBD2 (5 bases). Trimming shortened V by 7 bases and J by 4 bases, and 14 bases separated the two germline ends. This CDR3 comprises 13 residues. Germline loops: CDR1 LNHDA, CDR2 SQIVND (reference sequence). CDR3 residues: CASNDSPGYEQYF. CDR3 bases: TGTGCCAGTAACGACTCCCCGGGGTACGAGCAGTACTTC.

The V call is TRBV5-1, the J call TRBJ2-3; D may be TRBD1 or TRBD2 (5 bases each). V was cut by 5 bases and J by 4 bases, with 17 bases left in between. The CDR3 length is 15 residues. Germline CDR1 and CDR2: SGHRS and YFSETQ. This CDR3 reads CASSRNAGGADTQYF. As DNA, the CDR3 is TGCGCCAGCAGTCGGAATGCTGGGGGTGCAGATACGCAGTATTTT.